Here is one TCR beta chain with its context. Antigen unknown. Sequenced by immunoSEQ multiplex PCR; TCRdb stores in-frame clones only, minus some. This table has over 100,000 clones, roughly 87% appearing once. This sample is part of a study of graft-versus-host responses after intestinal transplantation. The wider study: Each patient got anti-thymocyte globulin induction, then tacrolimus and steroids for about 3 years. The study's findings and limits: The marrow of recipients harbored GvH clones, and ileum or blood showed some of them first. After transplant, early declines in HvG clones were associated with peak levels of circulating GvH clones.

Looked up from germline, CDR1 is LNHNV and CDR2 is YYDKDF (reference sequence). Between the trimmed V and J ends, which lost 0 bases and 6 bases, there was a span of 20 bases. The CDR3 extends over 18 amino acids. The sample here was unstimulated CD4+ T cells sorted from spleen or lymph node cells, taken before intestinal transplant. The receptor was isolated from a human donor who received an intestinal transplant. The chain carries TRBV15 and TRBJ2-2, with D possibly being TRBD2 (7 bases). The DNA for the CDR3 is TGTGCCACCAGCAGAGAGGCCTTACGGCAGGGGAGGGCCGGGGAGCTGTTTTTT. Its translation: CATSREALRQGRAGELFF.